This T cell receptor beta chain was observed in a study of human T cells and chemical hapten exposure. The time point denotes: pre-sensitization, week 0. Treatment denoted: therapeutic diphenylcyclopropenone sensitization with weekly scalp DPC. TCRdb reanalysed the RACE reads using MiXCR and keeps one entry per CDR3 protein. Of fewer than 300,000 distinct CDR3 sequences in the sample, approximately 7.5% were seen once. This receptor was obtained from a young man with alopecia areata. Some clones in this sample may be carry-over from other donors' samples. Here the sequenced sample was whole blood, taken in connection with sensitization to the hapten diphenylcyclopropenone (DPC).

CDR3 bases: TGTGCCAGCAGTTACTCAGCGTTGGACGGTCCCTACAATGAGCAGTTCTTC. This gives the protein CASSYSALDGPYNEQFF. The chain recombines TRBV6-6 with TRBJ2-1; no definite D call. The CDR3 loop spans 17 amino acids. V lost 0 bases and J 2 bases, leaving 14 bases between the germline ends. Germline CDR1 and CDR2: MNHNY and SVGAGI (reference sequence).